Below are 27 T cell receptor beta chains sequenced from a single sample in a study of blood T cell repertoires in COVID-19. Sequenced by immunoSEQ multiplex PCR; TCRdb stores in-frame clones only, minus some. This sample has about 160,000 clones, with approximately 84% found just once. What was sequenced was peripheral blood. The receptor set was obtained from a middle-aged man who had recovered from COVID-19.

V gene TRBV4-2 combines with J gene TRBJ2-2; 9 nucleotides line up with TRBD1. V was clipped by 6 bases and J by 7 bases; unmatched bases: 6. Germline V gene data show CDR1 as LGHNA and CDR2 as YNFKEQ. CDR3 length: 14 residues. The CDR3 is CASRLQGADGELFF. Written as DNA, the CDR3 is TGTGCCAGCAGACTACAGGGGGCAGACGGGGAGCTGTTTTTT.

This chain uses TRBV7-6 with TRBJ2-5; D is uncertain. The length of the CDR3 is 14 residues. Trimming stripped 5 bases from V and 1 base from J, with 11 bases between. Germline lookup yields CDR1 SGHVS and CDR2 FNYEAQ. This CDR3 is CASSPNTAQETQYF. DNA of the CDR3: TGTGCCAGCAGCCCAAACACCGCCCAAGAGACCCAGTACTTC.

The chain combines TRBV28 with TRBJ2-6, with TRBD2 identical over 9 bases. The J segment lost 3 bases and the V segment lost 7 bases, leaving 13 bases of the junction unmatched. Germline CDR1 is MDHEN and CDR2 is SYDVKM. The CDR3 spans 18 residues. The chain's CDR3 is CASTRPGLAFGGANVLTF. The CDR3, as DNA: TGTGCCAGCACCCGTCCGGGACTAGCTTTTGGTGGGGCCAACGTCCTGACTTTC.

The chain is built from TRBV9 and TRBJ2-2, with D unresolved. V was pared by 4 bases and J by 7 bases, with 20 bases between. Germline V gene lookup returns CDR1 SGDLS and CDR2 YYNGEE. This CDR3 has 16 residues. CDR3 region: CASSNTVVVRSGELFF. Written as DNA, the CDR3 is TGTGCCAGCAGCAACACAGTTGTCGTCCGAAGCGGGGAGCTGTTTTTT.

The chain is built from TRBV19 and TRBJ2-1; 10 bases are shared with TRBD1. Germline CDR1 and CDR2: LNHDA and SQIVND (reference sequence). V lost 5 bases, J lost 4 bases, and 5 bases stayed unmatched. The CDR3 totals 15 residues. CDR3 nucleotides: TGTGCCAGTAGTCCTCCGGGACAGGGGTACAATGAGCAGTTCTTC. Translated: CASSPPGQGYNEQFF.

The chain joins TRBV18 to TRBJ2-3; 10 nucleotides match TRBD1. This CDR3 has 17 residues. With V trimmed by 0 bases and J by 2 bases, 5 bases remained unmatched. The germline CDR1 and CDR2 sequences are KGHSH and LQKENI. The CDR3 here is CASSPPTGGSVTDTQYF. As DNA, the CDR3 is TGTGCCAGCTCACCACCGACAGGGGGCTCGGTCACAGATACGCAGTATTTT.

V usage is TRBV4-3 and J usage is TRBJ1-2; weak D call: TRBD1 (6 bases). Trimming shortened V by 3 bases and J by 4 bases, and 12 bases separated the two germline ends. This CDR3 contains 14 residues. Germline V gene sequence: CDR1 LGHNA, CDR2 YSLEER. The CDR3 loop is CASSQVGGPYGYTF. In DNA, the CDR3 is TGCGCCAGCAGCCAGGTGGGGGGGCCCTATGGCTACACCTTC.

The chain links TRBV24-1 to TRBJ1-5; D is uncertain. Between the trimmed V and J ends, which lost 0 bases and 4 bases, there was a span of 6 bases. Per germline, CDR1 KGHDR and CDR2 SFDVKD. CDR3 length equals 14 residues. In DNA form, the CDR3 reads TGTGCCACCAGTGATTTGGGCTGGAATCAGCCCCAGCATTTT. Its translation: CATSDLGWNQPQHF.

This chain connects TRBV30 to TRBJ2-3, with a tentative D call TRBD1 (6 bases). In germline, CDR1 is GTSNPN, CDR2 SVGIG (reference sequence). This CDR3 has 14 residues. Trimming shortened V by 5 bases and J by 3 bases, and 15 bases separated the two germline ends. The CDR3 region is CAWERGGRTDTQYF. CDR3 bases: TGTGCCTGGGAAAGAGGGGGACGGACAGATACGCAGTATTTT.

This rearrangement joins TRBV13 to TRBJ2-2, with D perhaps matching TRBD2 (5 bases). The CDR3 has 16 residues. Trimming cost V 0 bases and J 4 bases, with 12 bases left between them. In germline, CDR1 is PRHDT, CDR2 FYEKMQ (reference sequence). The CDR3 here is CASSLGGLEGTGELFF. In nucleotides, the CDR3 is TGTGCCAGCAGCTTAGGTGGCCTAGAGGGCACCGGGGAGCTGTTTTTT. The full variable domain, rest sourced from reference TRBV13 and TRBJ2-2, is AAGVIQSPRHLIKEKRETATLKCYPIPRHDTVYWYQQGPGQDPQFLISFYEKMQSDKGSIPDRFSAQQFSDYHSELNMSSLELGDSALYFCASSLGGLEGTGELFFGEGSRLTVL.

CDR3 loop: CASSLRGLNTEAFF. The DNA for the CDR3 is TGTGCCAGCAGCTTGAGGGGTCTGAACACTGAAGCTTTCTTT. The chain links TRBV5-4 to TRBJ1-1, with D possibly matching TRBD1 (5 bases). Germline CDR1 is SGHNT and CDR2 is YYREEE (reference sequence). The CDR3 sequence is 14 residues long. V was cut by 1 base and J by 0 bases, with 7 bases left in between.

J is TRBJ1-1 and V is TRBV9; D not certain. Deletions cut 0 bases from V and 4 bases from J, with 13 bases between. Germline CDR1 SGDLS, CDR2 YYNGEE. The CDR3 is 15 residues long. CDR3 sequence: CASSVEGGFRTEAFF. In nucleotides, the CDR3 is TGTGCCAGCAGCGTAGAAGGAGGTTTTCGCACTGAAGCTTTCTTT.

The V and J genes are TRBV30 and TRBJ1-2, with 11 bases that match TRBD1. This CDR3 comprises 15 residues. J gave up 5 bases and V 1 base, and 6 bases lay outside the gene matches. CDR1 GTSNPN and CDR2 SVGIG come from the germline V gene (reference sequence). In nucleotides, the CDR3 is TGTGCCTGGAGTGAAGGACAGGGGGCGGGATATGGCTACACCTTC. Amino acids: CAWSEGQGAGYGYTF. Together with reference TRBV30 and TRBJ1-2, the CDR3 gives the full variable domain: SQTIHQWPATLVQPVGSPLSLECTVEGTSNPNLYWYRQAAGRGLQLLFYSVGIGQISSEVPQNLSASRPQDRQFILSSKKLLLSDSGFYLCAWSEGQGAGYGYTFGSGTRLTVV.

This clone showed up just a few times. The chain links TRBV3-1 (or the pseudogene TRBV3-2) to TRBJ1-1; the match to TRBD1 covers 11 bases. The CDR3 spans 16 residues. Germline V lookup: CDR1 LGHDT, CDR2 YNNKEL (reference sequence). With 4 bases clipped from V and 8 bases from J, the junction kept 12 bases outside the gene matches. DNA for the CDR3: TGTGCCAGCAGCCCTATCCCGGGACAGGGGGAAGGAGAAGCTTTCTTT. It codes for CASSPIPGQGEGEAFF.

For this clone: This same CDR3 is encoded by further DNA sequences in the sample. The chain joins TRBV30 to TRBJ2-3, with D possibly TRBD2 on 5 matching bases. CDR1 and CDR2 from the germline V gene are GTSNPN and SVGIG (reference sequence). The CDR3 length is 12 residues. Trimming removed 5 bases from V and 3 bases from J, with 9 bases in between. CDR3 loop: CAWSPGTDTQYF. In DNA form, the CDR3 reads TGTGCCTGGTCGCCGGGGACAGATACGCAGTATTTT.

The V call is TRBV7-3, the J call TRBJ2-1; 10 bases line up with TRBD2. The CDR3 runs 13 residues. Germline lookup yields CDR1 SGHTA and CDR2 FQGTGA. Trimming removed 6 bases from V and 8 bases from J; junction bases left unmatched: 4. CDR3 loop: CASSLGLADEQFF. As DNA, the CDR3 is TGTGCCAGCAGTCTTGGACTAGCGGATGAGCAGTTCTTC.

As concerns this clone: Mismatch with germline at one junction end may stem from a read error. The rearrangement uses TRBV6-5 and TRBJ1-1, with 8 bases that match TRBD1. CDR3 length equals 13 residues. Germline V lookup: CDR1 MNHEY, CDR2 SVGAGI. The CDR3 sequence: CASSYRQGPDAFF. CDR3 nucleotide sequence: TGTGCCAGCAGTTATCGACAGGGGCCTGACGCTTTCTTT.

This chain connects TRBV2 to TRBJ1-5; D is possibly TRBD1 (5 bases). The CDR3 extends over 12 amino acids. Trimming pared 8 bases from V and 6 bases from J, leaving 11 bases between. Germline V gene sequence: CDR1 SNHLY, CDR2 FYNNEI. DNA for the CDR3: TGTGCCAGCGCGGGGGGATTTCAGCCCCAGCATTTT. It encodes CASAGGFQPQHF.

This sequence joins TRBV7-2 and TRBJ2-2; TRBD2 aligns across 14 bases. Germline CDR1 is SGHTA and CDR2 is FQGNSA. Unmatched junction bases numbered 3, after V lost 1 base and J lost 5 bases. This CDR3 region has 17 residues. CDR3 residues: CASSLGGTSGSTGELFF. The CDR3 DNA sequence: TGTGCCAGCAGCTTAGGGGGGACTAGCGGGAGTACCGGGGAGCTGTTTTTT.

The chain recombines TRBV27 with TRBJ1-1, with TRBD1 matching over 8 bases. The V segment lost 3 bases and the J segment 6 bases; nucleotides outside the gene matches: 6. Germline V lookup: CDR1 MNHEY, CDR2 SMNVEV (reference sequence). The CDR3 is 14 amino acids. The CDR3 nucleotides read TGTGCCAGCAGTTTGGAACAGGGGGTCGCTGAAGCTTTCTTT. Its translation is CASSLEQGVAEAFF.

This clone was detected a few times. The chain has TRBV19 and TRBJ2-3; D remains unclear. CDR1 LNHDA and CDR2 SQIVND come from the germline V gene (reference sequence). V shed 5 bases and J shed 6 bases, with 12 bases lying between them. CDR3 length equals 13 residues. The CDR3 DNA reads as TGTGCCAGTAGTCCACAGATAGAGGATACGCAGTATTTT. This sequence encodes CASSPQIEDTQYF.

The rearrangement uses TRBV9 and TRBJ1-6; D not certain. Germline loops: CDR1 SGDLS, CDR2 YYNGEE. The CDR3 consists of 17 residues. Trimming pared 4 bases from V and 7 bases from J, leaving 21 bases between. CDR3 nucleotide sequence: TGTGCCAGCAGCCCCGAGGGCCTCACAACGGGGAATTCACCCCTCCACTTT. Protein sequence: CASSPEGLTTGNSPLHF.

V gene TRBV4-1 combines with J gene TRBJ1-6; D unresolved. Trimming removed 1 base at V and 4 bases at J, with 11 bases between. Germline CDR1 MGHRA, CDR2 YSYEKL. The CDR3 runs to 16 residues. For the CDR3, the DNA is TGCGCCAGCAGCCAAGTTTTAGCCGGATATAATTCACCCCTCCACTTT. This translates into CASSQVLAGYNSPLHF.

The chain uses TRBV4-1 and TRBJ2-7, with D tentatively TRBD2 (5 bases). Trimming shortened V by 6 bases and J by 0 bases, and 12 bases separated the two germline ends. The germline V gene has CDR1 MGHRA and CDR2 YSYEKL. This CDR3 has 14 residues. The CDR3 is CASRPLGSSYEQYF. In DNA form, the CDR3 reads TGCGCCAGCAGACCACTTGGGAGCTCCTACGAGCAGTACTTC.

V usage is TRBV4-2 and J usage is TRBJ1-4, with D possibly being TRBD1 (6 bases). Germline lookup yields CDR1 LGHNA and CDR2 YNFKEQ. The CDR3 extends over 15 amino acids. V lost 1 base and J lost 7, with 13 bases in between. The CDR3 reads CASSQVRQASEKLFF. For the CDR3, the DNA is TGTGCCAGCAGCCAAGTTAGACAGGCTAGTGAAAAACTGTTTTTT.

This clone was detected only a few times. V gene TRBV5-5 combines with J gene TRBJ2-7, with 7 bases matching TRBD1. Germline trimming cut 0 bases from V and 3 bases from J; bases unmatched to any gene: 6. Germline V lookup: CDR1 SGHKS, CDR2 YYEKEE (reference sequence). The CDR3 extends over 15 amino acids. The CDR3 loop is CASSLAQAGGYEQYF. The CDR3 DNA is TGTGCCAGCAGCTTGGCCCAAGCAGGGGGCTACGAGCAGTACTTC.

The chain is built from TRBV7-9 and TRBJ2-1; D may be TRBD2 (5 bases). There are 18 residues in the CDR3. V shed 4 bases and J shed 7 bases, with 26 bases lying between them. From germline, CDR1 is SEHNR and CDR2 FQNEAQ (reference sequence). In nucleotides, the CDR3 is TGTGCCAGCAGCTCACGACGAGGTTTCGACCGACGGGAAAATGAGCAGTTCTTC. Translated: CASSSRRGFDRRENEQFF.